This T cell receptor (beta chain) is drawn from a study of vaccination effects on CD4 cells after COVID-19. The germline V gene has CDR1 GTSNPN and CDR2 SVGIG (reference sequence). Trimming took off 3 bases at V and 1 base at J, with 8 bases between the two ends. This CDR3 has 13 residues. A remark on this clone: The antigen is unknown.

Antigen-specific CD4+ T cells expanded by the ViraFEST assay with viral peptide pools were then sequenced. The culture ran for 10 to 11 days, and then CD4+ T cells were isolated. From March to December 2020, the person had a SARS-CoV-2 infection that was confirmed by PCR. Half-medium exchanges with IL-2 medium took place on days 3 and 7. Assay used: immunoSEQ multiplex PCR; TCRdb lists only in-frame clones, some missing. The data contain under 35,000 clones, approximately 78% of them seen just once; the ten biggest clones take up 25% to 30%. The rearrangement uses TRBV30 and TRBJ2-3; D is unresolved. The source is a human donor who had a prior SARS-CoV-2 infection. The source was CD4+ T cells from PBMCs cultured with a peptide pool, collected before COVID-19 vaccination. The CDR3 loop is CAWRLPGTDTQYF. CDR3 bases: TGTGCCTGGAGACTGCCGGGCACAGATACGCAGTATTTT.